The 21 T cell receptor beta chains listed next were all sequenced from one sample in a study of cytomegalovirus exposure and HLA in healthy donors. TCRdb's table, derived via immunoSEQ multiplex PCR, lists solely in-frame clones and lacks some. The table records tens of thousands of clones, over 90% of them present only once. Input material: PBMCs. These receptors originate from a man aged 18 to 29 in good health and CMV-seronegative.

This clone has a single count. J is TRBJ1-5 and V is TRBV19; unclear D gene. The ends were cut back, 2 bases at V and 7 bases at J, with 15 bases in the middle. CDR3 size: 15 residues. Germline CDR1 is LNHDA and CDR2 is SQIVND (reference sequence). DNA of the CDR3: TGTGCCAGTAGTATAATTTTGGCAGGAGGCCAGCCCCAGCATTTT. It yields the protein CASSIILAGGQPQHF.

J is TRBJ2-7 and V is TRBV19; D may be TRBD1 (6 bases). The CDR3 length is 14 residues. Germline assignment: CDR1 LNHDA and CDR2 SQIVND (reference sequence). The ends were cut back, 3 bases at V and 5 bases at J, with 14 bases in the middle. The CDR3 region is CASSIRWDNHEQYF. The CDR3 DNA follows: TGTGCCAGTAGTATCCGATGGGACAACCACGAGCAGTACTTC.

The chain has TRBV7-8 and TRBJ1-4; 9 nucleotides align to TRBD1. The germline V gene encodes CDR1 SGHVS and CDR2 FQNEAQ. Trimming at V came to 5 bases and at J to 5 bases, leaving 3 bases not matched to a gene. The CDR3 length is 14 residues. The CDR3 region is CASSAGTGNEKLFF. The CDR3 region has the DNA TGTGCCAGCAGCGCAGGGACAGGGAATGAAAAACTGTTTTTT.

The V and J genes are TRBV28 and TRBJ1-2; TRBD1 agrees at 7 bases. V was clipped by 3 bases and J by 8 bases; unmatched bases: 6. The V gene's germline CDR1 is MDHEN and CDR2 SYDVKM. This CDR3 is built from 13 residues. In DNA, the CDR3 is TGTGCCAGCAGTTTCCGGGACAGCGAAGGCTACACCTTC. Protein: CASSFRDSEGYTF.

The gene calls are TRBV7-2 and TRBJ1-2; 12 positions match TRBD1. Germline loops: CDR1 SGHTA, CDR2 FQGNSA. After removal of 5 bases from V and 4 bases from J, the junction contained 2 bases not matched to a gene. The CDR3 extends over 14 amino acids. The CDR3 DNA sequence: TGTGCCAGCAGCCGGGACAGGGGGCTCTATGGCTACACCTTC. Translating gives CASSRDRGLYGYTF.

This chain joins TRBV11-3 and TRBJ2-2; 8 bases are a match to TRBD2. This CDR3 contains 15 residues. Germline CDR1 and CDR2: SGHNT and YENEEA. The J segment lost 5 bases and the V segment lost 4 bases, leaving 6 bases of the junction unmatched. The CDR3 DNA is TGTGCCAGCAGCTCCGGGACTAGGGGGACCGGGGAGCTGTTTTTT. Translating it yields CASSSGTRGTGELFF.

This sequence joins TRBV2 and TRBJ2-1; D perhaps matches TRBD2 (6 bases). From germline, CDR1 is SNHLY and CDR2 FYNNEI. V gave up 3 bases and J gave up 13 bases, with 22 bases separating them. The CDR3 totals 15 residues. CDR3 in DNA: TGTGCCAGCAGTGACCAGGGACTTGGCCCTAGTAGACAGTTCTTC. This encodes CASSDQGLGPSRQFF.

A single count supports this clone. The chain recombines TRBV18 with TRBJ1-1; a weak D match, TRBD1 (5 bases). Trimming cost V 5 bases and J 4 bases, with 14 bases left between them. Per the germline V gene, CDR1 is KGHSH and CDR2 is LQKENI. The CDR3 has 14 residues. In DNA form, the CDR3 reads TGTGCCAGCTCATCCTACAGGAGTACCACTGAAGCTTTCTTT. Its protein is CASSSYRSTTEAFF.

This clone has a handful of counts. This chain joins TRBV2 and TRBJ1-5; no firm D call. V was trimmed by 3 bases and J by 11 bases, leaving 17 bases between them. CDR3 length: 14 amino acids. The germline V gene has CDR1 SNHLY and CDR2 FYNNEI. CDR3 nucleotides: TGTGCCAGCAGTGAGAGGTTGGTACCCAAGACCCAGCATTTT. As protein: CASSERLVPKTQHF.

The CDR3 DNA is TGTGCCAGCAGCTTAAATAGCGGGAGGGTAATGGGGTCCTACAATGAGCAGTTCTTC. Its translation is CASSLNSGRVMGSYNEQFF. V and J are TRBV5-6 and TRBJ2-1; 11 bases match TRBD2. Looked up from germline, CDR1 is SGHDT and CDR2 is YYEEEE. With V trimmed by 2 bases and J by 1 base, 11 bases remained unmatched. This CDR3 comprises 19 residues.

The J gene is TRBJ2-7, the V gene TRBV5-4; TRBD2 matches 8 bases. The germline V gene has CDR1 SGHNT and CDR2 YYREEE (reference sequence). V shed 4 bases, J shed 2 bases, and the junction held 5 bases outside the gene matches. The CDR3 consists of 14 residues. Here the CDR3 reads CASSQKREPYEQYF. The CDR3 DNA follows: TGTGCCAGCAGCCAGAAGCGGGAGCCCTACGAGCAGTACTTC.

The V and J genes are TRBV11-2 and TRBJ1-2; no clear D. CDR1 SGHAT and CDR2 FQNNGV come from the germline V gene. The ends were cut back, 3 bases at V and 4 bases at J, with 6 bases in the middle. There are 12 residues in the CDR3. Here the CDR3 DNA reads TGTGCCAGCAGCTTGATGGCCTATGGCTACACCTTC. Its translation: CASSLMAYGYTF.

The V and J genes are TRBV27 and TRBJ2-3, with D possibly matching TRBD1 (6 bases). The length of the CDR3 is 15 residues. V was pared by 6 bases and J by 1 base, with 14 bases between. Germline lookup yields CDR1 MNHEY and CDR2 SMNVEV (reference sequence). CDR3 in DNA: TGTGCCAGCAGACGGACAGCCGTCGGCACAGATACGCAGTATTTT. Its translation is CASRRTAVGTDTQYF.

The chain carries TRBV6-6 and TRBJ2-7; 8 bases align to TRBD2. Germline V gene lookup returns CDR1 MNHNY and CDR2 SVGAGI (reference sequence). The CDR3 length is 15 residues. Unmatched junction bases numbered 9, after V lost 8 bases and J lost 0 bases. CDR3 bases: TGTGCCAGCCGTCAAGGAGGGACTAGCTCCTACGAGCAGTACTTC. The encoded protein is CASRQGGTSSYEQYF.

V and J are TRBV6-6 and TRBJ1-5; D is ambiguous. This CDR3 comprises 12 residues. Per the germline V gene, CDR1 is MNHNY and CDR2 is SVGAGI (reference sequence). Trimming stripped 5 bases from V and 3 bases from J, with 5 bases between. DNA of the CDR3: TGTGCCAGCAGTCCACACAATCAGCCCCAGCATTTT. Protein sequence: CASSPHNQPQHF.

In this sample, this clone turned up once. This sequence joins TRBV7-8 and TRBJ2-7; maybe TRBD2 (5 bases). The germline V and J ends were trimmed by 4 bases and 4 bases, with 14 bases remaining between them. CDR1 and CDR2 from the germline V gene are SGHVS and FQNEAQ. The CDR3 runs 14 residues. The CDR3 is CASSSQGSGYEQYF. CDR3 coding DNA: TGTGCCAGCAGCTCCCAAGGCTCGGGATACGAGCAGTACTTC.

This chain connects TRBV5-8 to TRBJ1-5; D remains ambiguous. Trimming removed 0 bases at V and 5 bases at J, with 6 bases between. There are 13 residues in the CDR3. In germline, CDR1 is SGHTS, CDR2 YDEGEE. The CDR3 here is CASSLDRDQPQHF. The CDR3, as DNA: TGTGCCAGCAGCTTGGACCGGGATCAGCCCCAGCATTTT.

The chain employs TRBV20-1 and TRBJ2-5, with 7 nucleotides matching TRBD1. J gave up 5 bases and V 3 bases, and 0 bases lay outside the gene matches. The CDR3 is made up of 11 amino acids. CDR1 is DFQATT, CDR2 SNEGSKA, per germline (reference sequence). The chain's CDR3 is CSARTGETQYF. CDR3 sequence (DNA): TGCAGTGCTAGGACAGGGGAGACCCAGTACTTC.

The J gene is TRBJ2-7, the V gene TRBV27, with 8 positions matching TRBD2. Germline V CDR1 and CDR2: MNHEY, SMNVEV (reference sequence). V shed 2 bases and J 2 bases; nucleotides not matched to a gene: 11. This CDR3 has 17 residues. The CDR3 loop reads CASSLQGTSRITYEQYF. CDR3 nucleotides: TGTGCCAGCAGTTTACAGGGGACTAGTCGGATTACCTACGAGCAGTACTTC.

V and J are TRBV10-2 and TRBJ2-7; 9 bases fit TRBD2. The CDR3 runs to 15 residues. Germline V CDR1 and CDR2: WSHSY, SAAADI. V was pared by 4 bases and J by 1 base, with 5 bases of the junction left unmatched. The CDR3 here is CASSGPGLASYEQYF. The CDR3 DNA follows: TGCGCCAGCAGTGGACCGGGACTAGCATCCTACGAGCAGTACTTC.

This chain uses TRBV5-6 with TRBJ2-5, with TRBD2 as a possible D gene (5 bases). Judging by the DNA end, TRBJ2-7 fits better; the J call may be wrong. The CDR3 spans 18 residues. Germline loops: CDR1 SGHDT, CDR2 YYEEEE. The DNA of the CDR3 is TGTGCCAGCAGCTCCCCGGGGAAGGGAAATACCGATTCCTACGAGCAGTACTTC. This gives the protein CASSSPGKGNTDSYEQYF.